What follows are 24 T cell receptor beta chains derived from one specimen sequenced in a study of T cell responses to AZD1222 COVID-19 vaccine. This table comes from immunoSEQ multiplex PCR, and its TCRdb copy is limited to in-frame clones, with some not included. Among about 120,000 clones, 86% were seen once, and the ten largest hold 3%. Sequenced here: peripheral blood, sampled 28 days after the second AZD1222 dose. These receptors were taken from an adult who received the AZD1222 COVID-19 vaccine.

CDR3: CASRQGMGYNEQFF. The CDR3 region has the DNA TGCGCCAGCAGGCAGGGGATGGGATACAATGAGCAGTTCTTC. The chain is built from TRBV5-1 and TRBJ2-1, with D perhaps matching TRBD1 (6 bases). The CDR3 length is 14 residues. Trimming cost V 5 bases and J 4 bases, with 13 bases left between them. Germline CDR1 and CDR2: SGHRS and YFSETQ.

This chain links TRBV9 with TRBJ1-2; no firm D call. Per the germline V gene, CDR1 is SGDLS and CDR2 is YYNGEE. The CDR3 sequence is 13 residues long. V was cut by 0 bases and J by 5 bases, with 8 bases left in between. The CDR3 loop reads CASSVGAKYGYTF. CDR3 bases: TGTGCCAGCAGCGTAGGAGCAAAATATGGCTACACCTTC.

This chain connects TRBV19 to TRBJ2-3; D possibly matches TRBD1 or TRBD2 (5 bases each). This CDR3 has 15 residues. Germline V CDR1 and CDR2: LNHDA, SQIVND (reference sequence). Trimming took off 7 bases at V and 4 bases at J, with 18 bases between the two ends. DNA for the CDR3: TGTGCCAGTAAAAGGGGACCCTCGAGCCCAGATACGCAGTATTTT. It codes for CASKRGPSSPDTQYF. Using reference TRBV19 and TRBJ2-3 for the parts outside the CDR3, the full variable domain is DGGITQSPKYLFRKEGQNVTLSCEQNLNHDAMYWYRQDPGQGLRLIYYSQIVNDFQKGDIAEGYSVSREKKESFPLTVTSAQKNPTAFYLCASKRGPSSPDTQYFGPGTRLTVL.

The chain joins TRBV5-1 to TRBJ1-2; D is perhaps TRBD1 (5 bases). The CDR3 is 15 residues long. Trimming pared 4 bases from V and 5 bases from J, leaving 18 bases between. CDR1 is SGHRS, CDR2 YFSETQ, per germline. The CDR3 protein is CASSAGFGGSYGYTF. In DNA, the CDR3 is TGCGCCAGCAGCGCTGGGTTTGGGGGATCTTATGGCTACACCTTC.

The V call is TRBV28, the J call TRBJ2-1, with D possibly TRBD1 on 6 matching bases. V lost 0 bases to trimming and J lost 2 bases, with 8 bases between them. Germline-derived CDR1 and CDR2 are MDHEN and SYDVKM. The CDR3 runs to 15 residues. This chain's CDR3 is CASSLWGATYNEQFF. Written as DNA, the CDR3 is TGTGCCAGCAGTTTATGGGGGGCAACCTACAATGAGCAGTTCTTC.

The chain has TRBV28 and TRBJ2-5; D not certain. Between the trimmed V and J ends, which lost 3 bases and 4 bases, there was a span of 12 bases. Germline V CDR1 and CDR2: MDHEN, SYDVKM. This CDR3 spans 14 amino acids. CDR3 residues: CASSFGSRPETQYF. The CDR3 bases are TGTGCCAGCAGTTTTGGCAGCAGACCAGAGACCCAGTACTTC.

For this clone: Other DNA variants within this sample encode the same CDR3. The chain carries TRBV2 and TRBJ1-2, with D unresolved. With 8 bases removed from V and 1 base from J, the gap between germline ends came to 8 bases. The CDR3 runs 12 residues. CDR1 SNHLY and CDR2 FYNNEI come from the germline V gene. Here the CDR3 DNA reads TGTGCCAGCTCGAGGGTTAACTATGGCTACACCTTC. Its protein product is CASSRVNYGYTF. Drawing the rest from reference TRBV2 and TRBJ1-2, the complete variable domain is EPEVTQTPSHQVTQMGQEVILRCVPISNHLYFYWYRQILGQKVEFLVSFYNNEISEKSEIFDDQFSVERPDGSNFTLKIRSTKLEDSAMYFCASSRVNYGYTFGSGTRLTVV.

The chain combines TRBV28 with TRBJ2-2, with 14 bases that match TRBD2. With V trimmed by 5 bases and J by 6 bases, 2 bases remained unmatched. Germline V CDR1 and CDR2: MDHEN, SYDVKM. The CDR3 has 15 amino acids. The CDR3 spells CASSGLAGGAGELFF. CDR3 nucleotide sequence: TGTGCCAGCAGTGGACTAGCGGGGGGAGCCGGGGAGCTGTTTTTT.

The V and J genes are TRBV11-3 and TRBJ1-2, with TRBD1 matching over 9 bases. V shed 5 bases and J 5 bases; nucleotides not matched to a gene: 6. Germline V CDR1 and CDR2: SGHNT, YENEEA. This CDR3 spans 14 amino acids. CDR3 region: CASSHRDRDYGYTF. In nucleotides, the CDR3 is TGTGCCAGCAGCCACCGGGACAGGGATTATGGCTACACCTTC.

The chain combines TRBV4-3 with TRBJ1-1, with no clear D. Per the germline V gene, CDR1 is LGHNA and CDR2 is YSLEER. Trimming shortened V by 0 bases and J by 2 bases, and 7 bases separated the two germline ends. The CDR3 is 14 amino acids. CDR3 bases: TGCGCCAGCAGCCAAGATGAGGGAAACACTGAAGCTTTCTTT. This codes for CASSQDEGNTEAFF.

This sequence joins TRBV15 and TRBJ1-4, with D maybe TRBD1 (6 bases). Germline CDR1 is LNHNV and CDR2 is YYDKDF (reference sequence). The V end was cut by 0 bases, the J end by 5 bases, with 10 bases between. The CDR3 extends over 15 amino acids. CDR3 sequence (DNA): TGTGCCACCAGCAGAGATCGGGGGCAGAATGAAAAACTGTTTTTT. This translates into CATSRDRGQNEKLFF.

The chain combines TRBV18 with TRBJ1-1, with 8 bases lining up with TRBD1. V lost 3 bases to trimming and J lost 4 bases; unmatched junction nucleotides: 4. The germline gives CDR1 KGHSH, CDR2 LQKENI. The CDR3 extends over 14 amino acids. The CDR3 DNA follows: TGTGCCAGCTCACCGAACAGGGGGGTCACTGAAGCTTTCTTT. Translating it yields CASSPNRGVTEAFF.

The chain is built from TRBV2 and TRBJ1-2, with 7 nucleotides matching TRBD1. Germline CDR1 is SNHLY and CDR2 is FYNNEI. After removal of 6 bases from V and 5 bases from J, the junction contained 6 bases not matched to a gene. The CDR3 covers 13 residues. CDR3 nucleotides: TGTGCCAGCAGGCTGGGCAGGGGGTATGGCTACACCTTC. Translating gives CASRLGRGYGYTF.

The gene calls are TRBV11-1 and TRBJ1-4; D is ambiguous. V was shortened by 1 base and J by 0 bases, with 6 bases between the two germline ends. This CDR3 has 15 residues. Per germline, CDR1 SGHAT and CDR2 FQDESV (reference sequence). CDR3 sequence: CASSLGGTTNEKLFF. The CDR3 DNA reads TGTGCCAGCAGCTTAGGTGGAACAACTAATGAAAAACTGTTTTTT.

The rearrangement links TRBV7-2 to TRBJ2-7; no definite D call. V lost 2 bases and J lost 2, with 10 bases in between. Germline CDR1 is SGHTA and CDR2 is FQGNSA. This CDR3 spans 14 amino acids. CDR3 amino acids: CASSLSPTAYEQYF. CDR3 DNA: TGTGCCAGCAGCTTATCCCCTACGGCCTACGAGCAGTACTTC.

This clone appeared a single time. The chain joins TRBV28 to TRBJ2-5, with unresolved D. This CDR3 has 11 residues. Germline V CDR1 and CDR2: MDHEN, SYDVKM. V lost 7 bases, J lost 2 bases, and 5 bases lay in between. The CDR3 region is CASIGQETQYF. The CDR3, as DNA: TGTGCCAGCATAGGACAAGAGACCCAGTACTTC.

The genes are TRBV7-9 and TRBJ1-2; no reliable D call. Looked up from germline, CDR1 is SEHNR and CDR2 is FQNEAQ (reference sequence). This CDR3 has 12 residues. Trimming took off 5 bases at V and 4 bases at J, with 8 bases between the two ends. The CDR3 here is CASSARGYGYTF. The CDR3 region has the DNA TGTGCCAGCAGCGCGCGAGGCTATGGCTACACCTTC.

The chain employs TRBV4-1 and TRBJ1-5; D remains unclear. Trimming left V 0 bases short and J 2 bases short, with 11 bases between. This CDR3 is 16 amino acids long. Germline CDR1 MGHRA, CDR2 YSYEKL. As DNA, the CDR3 is TGCGCCAGCAGCCAAGAGGAACGGGTGGGCAATCAGCCCCAGCATTTT. Translated: CASSQEERVGNQPQHF.

The chain combines TRBV9 with TRBJ1-6; 8 nucleotides agree with TRBD1. The CDR3 length is 15 residues. The germline V gene encodes CDR1 SGDLS and CDR2 YYNGEE. J gave up 10 bases and V 3 bases, and 9 bases lay outside the gene matches. The CDR3 coding sequence is TGTGCCAGCAGCGCCCAAGGACAGGGCGGCTCACCCCTCCACTTT. Translating gives CASSAQGQGGSPLHF.

The chain is built from TRBV4-2 and TRBJ1-2; 7 nucleotides align to TRBD1. V gave up 1 base and J gave up 4 bases; unmatched junction bases: 0. The CDR3 extends over 13 amino acids. Germline loops: CDR1 LGHNA, CDR2 YNFKEQ. CDR3 sequence (DNA): TGTGCCAGCAGCCAAGGGGACAGCTATGGCTACACCTTC. Its translation is CASSQGDSYGYTF.

This clone was detected only once. This rearrangement joins TRBV20-1 to TRBJ2-3; D is unresolved. Trimming shortened V by 3 bases and J by 11 bases, and 12 bases separated the two germline ends. The CDR3 runs to 11 residues. CDR1 DFQATT and CDR2 SNEGSKA come from the germline V gene (reference sequence). The CDR3 DNA reads as TGCAGTGCTAGCGGGCCTAGTCGGCAGTATTTT. This translates into CSASGPSRQYF.

There are a few counts of this clone. The rearrangement uses TRBV20-1 and TRBJ1-1; D perhaps matches TRBD1 (5 bases). Germline values: CDR1 DFQATT, CDR2 SNEGSKA (reference sequence). This CDR3 is built from 11 residues. V lost 4 bases to trimming and J lost 11 bases, with 14 bases between them. For the CDR3, the DNA is TGCAGTGCTATTAGACAGACCGCCGCTTTCTTT. Translation gives CSAIRQTAAFF.

The V and J genes are TRBV6-1 and TRBJ1-2; D is undetermined. Trimming pared 1 base from V and 8 bases from J, leaving 11 bases between. This CDR3 has 13 amino acids. From germline, CDR1 is MNHNS and CDR2 SASEGT. Here the CDR3 reads CASSEGASYGYTF. The CDR3 nucleotides read TGTGCCAGCAGTGAAGGCGCTTCCTACGGCTACACCTTC.

This rearrangement joins TRBV27 to TRBJ1-1; the D gene is possibly TRBD1 (5 bases). The V gene's germline CDR1 is MNHEY and CDR2 SMNVEV (reference sequence). V shed 6 bases and J shed 10 bases, with 15 bases lying between them. The CDR3 is 12 amino acids. CDR3: CASRGLPAVAFF. The CDR3 DNA follows: TGTGCCAGCAGGGGACTCCCGGCGGTAGCTTTCTTT.